This TCR beta chain was found in a study of shared clonotypes between healthy human individuals. Using immunoSEQ multiplex PCR, the repertoire was profiled, and TCRdb retains in-frame clones only, with some absent. Here the sample spans around 2.5 million clones, 80% to 95% being singletons. This TCR was recovered from a man younger than 35 in good health. Some clones in this sample may be carry-over from other donors' samples. Sequencing was carried out using naive CD4+ T cells from PBMCs. Subset denoted: CD45RA+ positively selected.

CDR3 bases: TGTGCCACCCCGAAGGGGTACAACTATGGCTACACCTTC. It encodes CATPKGYNYGYTF. This chain joins TRBV6-1 and TRBJ1-2; D possibly corresponds to TRBD1 (5 bases). CDR3 length: 13 residues. CDR1 and CDR2 (germline): MNHNS, SASEGT. With 10 bases removed from V and 2 bases from J, the gap between germline ends came to 14 bases.